The 15 T cell receptor beta chains given below trace back to one sample, sequenced in a study of blood T cells in healthy people across ages. Primers used in a second PCR of about 7 to 12 cycles were a sample-barcoded 5' primer and a J-beta primer mix. TCRdb re-called the 5' RACE reads with MiXCR, one entry per CDR3 protein. This sample has hundreds of thousands of distinct CDR3 sequences, with 45% to 50% found just once. The sequencing input was blood. The receptors derive from a woman between 55 and 75 years old in good health.

This clonotype occurred a few times. The chain links TRBV15 to TRBJ2-1; 15 nucleotides agree with TRBD2. The CDR3 contains 16 residues. Germline trimming cut 5 bases from V and 7 bases from J; bases unmatched to any gene: 6. Germline values: CDR1 LNHNV, CDR2 YYDKDF (reference sequence). The CDR3 here is CATSGGTSGRWNEQFF. DNA for the CDR3: TGTGCCACCAGCGGTGGGACTAGCGGGAGGTGGAATGAGCAGTTCTTC. Full variable domain (outside the CDR3, taken from reference TRBV15 and TRBJ2-1): DAMVIQNPRYQVTQFGKPVTLSCSQTLNHNVMYWYQQKSSQAPKLLFHYYDKDFNNEADTPDNFQSRRPNTSFCFLDIRSPGLGDTAMYLCATSGGTSGRWNEQFFGPGTRLTVL.

This chain links TRBV6-2 or TRBV6-3 with TRBJ2-1, with D possibly TRBD2 on 6 matching bases. Between the trimmed V and J ends, which lost 6 bases and 0 bases, there was a span of 15 bases. Germline V lookup: CDR1 MNHEY, CDR2 SVGEGT. CDR3 length: 16 amino acids. As DNA, the CDR3 is TGTGCCAGCAGCTATGCGGGGTTCAGCTCCTACAATGAGCAGTTCTTC. The encoded protein is CASSYAGFSSYNEQFF.

V usage is TRBV3-1 and J usage is TRBJ2-3, with D tentatively TRBD1 (5 bases). The CDR3 loop spans 15 amino acids. V was trimmed by 2 bases and J by 1 base, leaving 10 bases between them. Germline V CDR1 and CDR2: LGHDT, YNNKEL (reference sequence). In DNA, the CDR3 is TGTGCCAGCAGCCAACAAGGGGAAGGCACAGATACGCAGTATTTT. This sequence encodes CASSQQGEGTDTQYF.

The chain has TRBV6-5 and TRBJ2-4, with D tentatively TRBD1 (6 bases). Trimming pared 5 bases from V and 9 bases from J, leaving 20 bases between. The CDR3 sequence is 15 residues long. CDR1 is MNHEY and CDR2 is SVGAGI in the germline V gene. The CDR3 DNA follows: TGTGCCAGCAGTCCCCGCGGAGCCAGGGGAGCCATTCAGTACTTC. This codes for CASSPRGARGAIQYF.

A few counts support this clonotype. The CDR3 is CASSQDLVRADTQYF. The CDR3 bases are TGCGCCAGCAGCCAAGATTTGGTGAGGGCAGATACGCAGTATTTT. This chain links TRBV4-3 with TRBJ2-3, with D perhaps TRBD2 (5 bases). Deletions cut 0 bases from V and 4 bases from J, with 11 bases between. CDR3 length: 15 amino acids. Germline assignment: CDR1 LGHNA and CDR2 YSLEER.

The genes are TRBV6-2 or TRBV6-3 and TRBJ2-4, with TRBD2 as a possible D gene (6 bases). The J call may not be correct, given that the DNA end is closer to TRBJ2-7. Germline V CDR1 and CDR2: MNHEY, SVGEGT. The CDR3 length is 16 residues. The chain's CDR3 is CASSYAVGTWTYEQYF. CDR3 bases: TGTGCCAGCAGTTACGCTGTCGGGACTTGGACCTACGAGCAGTACTTC.

The chain joins TRBV7-9 to TRBJ2-1; 12 positions match TRBD1. CDR1 is SEHNR and CDR2 is FQNEAQ in the germline V gene (reference sequence). The J segment lost 5 bases and the V segment lost 2 bases, leaving 1 base of the junction unmatched. The CDR3 is 15 residues long. CDR3 residues: CASSLWDRGHNEQFF. The CDR3 DNA reads TGTGCCAGCAGCTTATGGGACAGGGGGCACAATGAGCAGTTCTTC. The full variable domain, completed using reference TRBV7-9 and TRBJ2-1, is DTGVSQNPRHKITKRGQNVTFRCDPISEHNRLYWYRQTLGQGPEFLTYFQNEAQLEKSRLLSDRFSAERPKGSFSTLEIQRTEQGDSAMYLCASSLWDRGHNEQFFGPGTRLTVL.

About this clonotype: One end of the junction is discordant with germline, which a read error may explain. CDR3 bases: TGCAGCGTCGTCCCGGGGGGGTTTAGCACAGCTACGCAGTATTTT. Protein product: CSVVPGGFSTATQYF. This rearrangement joins TRBV29-1 to TRBJ2-3, with 8 positions matching TRBD2. CDR1 SQVTM and CDR2 ANQGSEA come from the germline V gene. CDR3 size: 15 residues.

V gene TRBV9 combines with J gene TRBJ1-6; TRBD1 matches 8 bases. Losses at the gene ends were 6 bases for V and 11 bases for J; bases not matched to a gene: 10. CDR1 is SGDLS, CDR2 YYNGEE, per germline. This CDR3 has 14 residues. The CDR3 nucleotides are TGTGCCAGCAACAAAGGACAGGGAATGGCACCCCTCCACTTT. Protein: CASNKGQGMAPLHF.

This sequence joins TRBV6-2 or TRBV6-3 and TRBJ1-2, with 7 positions matching TRBD1. CDR3 length: 15 residues. CDR1 and CDR2 (germline): MNHEY, SVGEGT. Trimming at V came to 5 bases and at J to 6 bases, leaving 12 bases not matched to a gene. The CDR3 is CASSLRDSRDHGYTF. CDR3 in DNA: TGTGCCAGCAGTCTGAGGGACAGTCGAGACCATGGCTACACCTTC.

DNA for the CDR3: TGCAGTGCTAGAGAAGCAGCGGGTGTCGGGATAGATACGCAGTATTTT. This translates into CSAREAAGVGIDTQYF. The genes are TRBV20-1 and TRBJ2-3, with D maybe TRBD2 (6 bases). Trimming left V 0 bases short and J 5 bases short, with 18 bases between. Germline CDR1 and CDR2: DFQATT and SNEGSKA (reference sequence). The CDR3 loop spans 16 amino acids.

This chain links TRBV28 with TRBJ2-1; 7 bases align to TRBD1. Germline-derived CDR1 and CDR2 are MDHEN and SYDVKM. Trimming at V came to 6 bases and at J to 14 bases, leaving 7 bases not matched to a gene. The CDR3 consists of 11 residues. CDR3 in amino acids: CASRLTGPEFF. CDR3 sequence (DNA): TGTGCCAGCAGGCTGACAGGGCCGGAGTTCTTC.

This clonotype was picked up a small number of times. The chain joins TRBV4-2 to TRBJ2-7, with 10 bases matching TRBD2. Germline V gene data show CDR1 as LGHNA and CDR2 as YNFKEQ. There are 17 residues in the CDR3. The V and J ends lost 0 bases and 2 bases, in that order; junction bases with no gene match: 7. CDR3 region: CASSQELLAGRTYEQYF. The DNA of the CDR3 is TGTGCCAGCAGCCAAGAATTACTAGCGGGACGGACCTACGAGCAGTACTTC.

This clonotype was counted only a few times. This chain joins TRBV4-2 and TRBJ1-1; D remains unclear. With 1 base removed from V and 8 bases from J, the gap between germline ends came to 17 bases. In germline, CDR1 is LGHNA, CDR2 YNFKEQ. The CDR3 spans 15 residues. CDR3: CASSQVGLGTEEAFF. CDR3 DNA sequence: TGTGCCAGCAGCCAAGTGGGGTTGGGAACAGAAGAAGCTTTCTTT.

This clonotype appeared a few times. The chain uses TRBV12-3 or TRBV12-4 and TRBJ2-1; TRBD2 agrees at 16 bases. CDR3 length: 16 residues. Trimming removed 3 bases from V and 9 bases from J; junction bases left unmatched: 5. CDR3 nucleotide sequence: TGTGCCAGCAGTTTTGCAGGGACTAGCGGGAGGGGTGAGCAGTTCTTC. It codes for CASSFAGTSGRGEQFF.